These 28 T cell receptor beta chains originate from one sample sequenced in a study of blood T cell repertoires in COVID-19. Here immunoSEQ multiplex PCR was the method, and the copy in TCRdb shows in-frame clones only, minus some. The data contain some 56,000 clones, around four fifths of them singletons. The source material was peripheral blood. The origin of the receptors is a woman between 50 and 59 years old with active or convalescent COVID-19.

The chain employs TRBV5-4 and TRBJ2-7; TRBD2 matches at 8 bases. Germline CDR1 reads SGHNT; CDR2 reads YYREEE (reference sequence). The CDR3 sequence is 14 residues long. V lost 4 bases to trimming and J lost 5 bases; unmatched junction nucleotides: 8. DNA for the CDR3: TGTGCCAGCAGCAGGGGCGGGGGGATCAACGAGCAGTACTTC. Protein sequence: CASSRGGGINEQYF.

The J gene is TRBJ2-1, the V gene TRBV6-5; 12 bases map to TRBD2. V shed 0 bases and J 9 bases; nucleotides not matched to a gene: 6. The CDR3 runs to 16 residues. Germline lookup yields CDR1 MNHEY and CDR2 SVGAGI. The CDR3 nucleotides are TGTGCCAGCAGTTACTCCCTAGCGGGAGGGCCGGGTGAGCAGTTCTTC. It encodes CASSYSLAGGPGEQFF.

V is TRBV18 and J is TRBJ1-4, with 10 bases that match TRBD1. The V gene end was trimmed by 2 bases and the J gene end by 8 bases; junction bases not matched to a gene: 17. The germline CDR1 and CDR2 sequences are KGHSH and LQKENI. There are 19 residues in the CDR3. The CDR3 protein is CASSPDQLGGTGAREKLFF. The CDR3 coding sequence is TGTGCCAGCTCACCAGATCAACTGGGCGGGACAGGGGCCCGGGAAAAACTGTTTTTT.

This clone was seen once. The chain links TRBV7-8 to TRBJ1-4, with 8 positions matching TRBD1. CDR3 length: 14 residues. The germline V gene encodes CDR1 SGHVS and CDR2 FQNEAQ. The V and J ends lost 1 base and 8 bases, in that order; junction bases with no gene match: 3. CDR3 loop: CASSLVGTGEKLFF. The CDR3, as DNA: TGTGCCAGCAGCTTAGTGGGGACAGGCGAAAAACTGTTTTTT.

The J gene is TRBJ1-3, the V gene TRBV6-5, with unresolved D. Looked up from germline, CDR1 is MNHEY and CDR2 is SVGAGI. The CDR3 consists of 11 residues. Trimming took off 8 bases at V and 1 base at J, with 3 bases between the two ends. Here the CDR3 reads CASPSGNTIYF. The CDR3 DNA reads TGTGCCAGCCCGTCTGGAAACACCATATATTTT.

The V call is TRBV3-1 (or the pseudogene TRBV3-2), the J call TRBJ2-3, with 9 bases lining up with TRBD1. Trimming at V came to 3 bases and at J to 0 bases, leaving 7 bases not matched to a gene. Germline V gene data show CDR1 as LGHDT and CDR2 as YNNKEL (reference sequence). The CDR3 is 17 residues long. CDR3 loop: CASSHRTGVGSTDTQYF. The CDR3 nucleotides read TGTGCCAGCAGCCACCGGACAGGGGTCGGAAGCACAGATACGCAGTATTTT.

The V gene is TRBV3-1 (or the pseudogene TRBV3-2), the J gene TRBJ2-7, with TRBD2 matching over 13 bases. CDR1 is LGHDT, CDR2 YNNKEL, per germline (reference sequence). This CDR3 comprises 15 residues. V lost 3 bases and J lost 2; bases outside the gene matches: 1. CDR3 DNA: TGTGCCAGCAGCCATACTAGCGGGAGGGCCTACGAGCAGTACTTC. Protein product: CASSHTSGRAYEQYF.

This chain links TRBV7-2 with TRBJ2-7; 9 positions agree with TRBD2. CDR3 size: 15 residues. Germline trimming cut 5 bases from V and 2 bases from J; bases unmatched to any gene: 7. Germline CDR1 reads SGHTA; CDR2 reads FQGNSA. The CDR3 bases are TGTGCCAGCAGCCTCGGTAGCGGGGGTACCTACGAGCAGTACTTC. Residues: CASSLGSGGTYEQYF. Combining the CDR3 with reference TRBV7-2 and TRBJ2-7 gives the whole variable domain GAGVSQSPSNKVTEKGKDVELRCDPISGHTALYWYRQSLGQGLEFLIYFQGNSAPDKSGLPSDRFSAERTGGSVSTLTIQRTQQEDSAVYLCASSLGSGGTYEQYFGPGTRLTVT.

This chain joins TRBV5-6 and TRBJ2-7; 7 nucleotides agree with TRBD1. Germline loops: CDR1 SGHDT, CDR2 YYEEEE. V shed 4 bases and J 6 bases; nucleotides not matched to a gene: 4. The CDR3 totals 12 residues. Here the CDR3 reads CASSLGTAEQYF. The CDR3 nucleotides are TGTGCCAGCAGCCTGGGGACAGCCGAGCAGTACTTC.

This clone was seen repeatedly, ten times or more. The chain couples TRBV27 to TRBJ1-5, with D perhaps TRBD1 (5 bases). Germline CDR1 MNHEY, CDR2 SMNVEV (reference sequence). The length of the CDR3 is 15 residues. Trimming shortened V by 0 bases and J by 8 bases, and 14 bases separated the two germline ends. The DNA of the CDR3 is TGTGCCAGCAGTTTATCGTACGGGGGATTTGAGCCCCAGCATTTT. This encodes CASSLSYGGFEPQHF.

The rearrangement uses TRBV7-9 and TRBJ1-2; D ambiguous. The ends were cut back, 5 bases at V and 8 bases at J, with 18 bases in the middle. Germline V lookup: CDR1 SEHNR, CDR2 FQNEAQ (reference sequence). The CDR3 sequence is 14 residues long. CDR3 protein: CASSPRGAVRGYTF. The CDR3 nucleotides read TGTGCCAGCAGCCCCCGGGGAGCGGTGCGGGGCTACACCTTC.

This clone was counted a few times. This chain connects TRBV27 to TRBJ2-6; the D is unclear. With 6 bases removed from V and 2 bases from J, the gap between germline ends came to 11 bases. The CDR3 runs to 15 residues. Germline assignment: CDR1 MNHEY and CDR2 SMNVEV (reference sequence). CDR3 protein: CASREHRTGANVLTF. CDR3 DNA: TGTGCCAGCAGAGAACACAGAACTGGGGCCAACGTCCTGACTTTC.

This rearrangement joins TRBV5-1 to TRBJ2-2; tentative D call: TRBD1 (6 bases). CDR1 and CDR2 (germline): SGHRS, YFSETQ. The ends were cut back, 3 bases at V and 5 bases at J, with 17 bases in the middle. This CDR3 region has 16 residues. The CDR3 protein is CASSWDDRRQTGELFF. CDR3 coding DNA: TGCGCCAGCAGCTGGGACGACAGGCGTCAGACCGGGGAGCTGTTTTTT. The full variable domain, its missing parts supplied by reference TRBV5-1 and TRBJ2-2, is KAGVTQTPRYLIKTRGQQVTLSCSPISGHRSVSWYQQTPGQGLQFLFEYFSETQRNKGNFPGRFSGRQFSNSRSEMNVSTLELGDSALYLCASSWDDRRQTGELFFGEGSRLTVL.

The chain recombines TRBV5-6 with TRBJ2-1; the match to TRBD2 covers 13 bases. With V trimmed by 4 bases and J by 8 bases, 9 bases remained unmatched. The germline V gene has CDR1 SGHDT and CDR2 YYEEEE. The CDR3 is 16 residues long. The CDR3 is CASSLGTSGTPDEQFF. The CDR3, as DNA: TGTGCCAGCAGCCTAGGGACTAGCGGGACCCCCGATGAGCAGTTCTTC.

The chain has TRBV14 and TRBJ1-1; D is perhaps TRBD1 (5 bases). The CDR3 contains 14 residues. V lost 1 base to trimming and J lost 5 bases, with 11 bases between them. CDR1 SGHDN and CDR2 FVKESK come from the germline V gene. CDR3 protein: CASSQVAGGTEAFF. The DNA of the CDR3 is TGTGCCAGCAGCCAAGTAGCGGGGGGAACTGAAGCTTTCTTT.

CDR3 residues: CASSLGGSGDYNEQFF. Written as DNA, the CDR3 is TGTGCCAGCAGCTTAGGGGGTAGCGGGGACTACAATGAGCAGTTCTTC. The V and J genes are TRBV5-4 and TRBJ2-1, with 8 bases aligning to TRBD2. The V gene end was trimmed by 2 bases and the J gene end by 3 bases; junction bases not matched to a gene: 7. This CDR3 region has 16 residues. The germline V gene encodes CDR1 SGHNT and CDR2 YYREEE (reference sequence).

A word on this clone: The junction departs from the called germline gene at one end, perhaps through a read error. The chain employs TRBV9 and TRBJ1-1, with D unclear. Germline CDR1 SGDLS, CDR2 YYNGEE. This CDR3 region has 12 residues. The CDR3 DNA reads TGTGCCAGCAGCGTAAGTACAACCGCAGCGTTATTT. Protein: CASSVSTTAALF. Drawing the rest from reference TRBV9 and TRBJ1-1, the complete variable domain is DSGVTQTPKHLITATGQRVTLRCSPRSGDLSVYWYQQSLDQGLQFLIQYYNGEERAKGNILERFSAQQFPDLHSELNLSSLELGDSALYFCASSVSTTAALFGQGTRLTVV.

This clone was picked up a small number of times. CDR3 loop: CARGGANMRDTQYF. The CDR3 DNA sequence: TGTGCCCGGGGGGGGGCGAATATGAGAGATACGCAGTATTTT. This rearrangement joins TRBV2 to TRBJ2-3; TRBD2 matches 8 bases. The V and J ends lost 11 bases and 5 bases, in that order; junction bases with no gene match: 12. This CDR3 is built from 14 residues. Germline V gene lookup returns CDR1 SNHLY and CDR2 FYNNEI.

V gene TRBV6-5 combines with J gene TRBJ2-7; D is perhaps TRBD1 (5 bases). Germline CDR1 MNHEY, CDR2 SVGAGI. The CDR3 runs to 13 residues. Trimming shortened V by 8 bases and J by 5 bases, and 16 bases separated the two germline ends. DNA for the CDR3: TGTGCCAGCCGAAGGGGCGACGTGGACGAGCAGTACTTC. Its protein is CASRRGDVDEQYF.

The chain employs TRBV5-1 and TRBJ2-3; 12 nucleotides agree with TRBD2. V gave up 3 bases and J gave up 1 base; unmatched junction bases: 9. CDR3 length equals 18 residues. The germline CDR1 and CDR2 sequences are SGHRS and YFSETQ. The chain's CDR3 is CASSYYLAGGPGTDTQYF. CDR3 bases: TGCGCCAGCAGCTACTATCTAGCGGGAGGGCCGGGCACAGATACGCAGTATTTT.

In its sample, this clone was seen a few times. This chain uses TRBV12-2 with TRBJ2-1; the table assigns TRBD2, which was not confirmed against the DNA. TRBV12-2 is tagged as a pseudogene. This CDR3 is 10 amino acids long. CDR3: CASIPGEQFF. In DNA form, the CDR3 reads TGTGCATCGATCCCGGGAGAGCAGTTCTTC.

This sequence joins TRBV27 and TRBJ2-2; possible D gene TRBD1, 6 bases. The V end lost 3 bases, the J end lost 7 bases, and 12 bases lay between the germline ends. CDR3 length: 14 amino acids. Per germline, CDR1 MNHEY and CDR2 SMNVEV (reference sequence). DNA for the CDR3: TGTGCCAGCAGTTTTCCAGGGGTCGGCGGGGAGCTGTTTTTT. This translates into CASSFPGVGGELFF.

The V gene is TRBV29-1, the J gene TRBJ1-1; D uncertain. The CDR3 covers 14 residues. Germline V gene data show CDR1 as SQVTM and CDR2 as ANQGSEA. V was cut by 7 bases and J by 1 base, with 16 bases left in between. The CDR3 bases are TGCAGCGGCGGGGAGGGATGGGGGAACACTGAAGCTTTCTTT. This encodes CSGGEGWGNTEAFF. Based on the CDR3 plus reference TRBV29-1 and TRBJ1-1, the full variable domain is SAVISQKPSRDICQRGTSLTIQCQVDSQVTMMFWYRQQPGQSLTLIATANQGSEATYESGFVIDKFPISRPNLTFSTLTVSNMSPEDSSIYLCSGGEGWGNTEAFFGQGTRLTVV.

This clone was seen only a few times. The germline gene is not matched at one end of the junction; a read error may be the cause. V is TRBV6-5 and J is TRBJ2-1; D gene unclear. Germline V lookup: CDR1 MNHEY, CDR2 SVGAGI. The CDR3 totals 13 residues. The CDR3 sequence is CASSYYSNNEQFF. CDR3 DNA: TGTGCCAGCAGCTACTACAGCAACAATGAGCAGTTCTTC.

This clone was seen a handful of times. The same CDR3 arises from other DNA sequences in this sample as well. The rearrangement links TRBV5-1 to TRBJ2-5, with TRBD2 matching 10 bases. J lost 5 bases, V lost 5 bases, and 6 bases had no gene match. Germline assignment: CDR1 SGHRS and CDR2 YFSETQ. The CDR3 spans 14 residues. In nucleotides, the CDR3 is TGCGCCAGCAGAGCGGGAGGGCCTGGGGAGACCCAGTACTTC. Amino acids: CASRAGGPGETQYF.

This clone is a singleton in its sample. CDR3 region: CASSRAGTGINEQFF. The DNA of the CDR3 is TGTGCCAGCAGCCGCGCCGGGACAGGGATCAATGAGCAGTTCTTC. The chain has TRBV3-1 (or the pseudogene TRBV3-2) and TRBJ2-1; 9 nucleotides match TRBD1. From germline, CDR1 is LGHDT and CDR2 YNNKEL (reference sequence). J was trimmed by 6 bases and V by 4 bases; bases with no gene match: 7. The CDR3 sequence is 15 residues long.

V gene TRBV2 combines with J gene TRBJ1-1, with D possibly matching TRBD1 (6 bases). The CDR3 runs to 14 residues. Trimming removed 7 bases from V and 1 base from J, with 13 bases in between. The germline CDR1 and CDR2 sequences are SNHLY and FYNNEI. CDR3 sequence: CASTLTGRNTEAFF. The DNA of the CDR3 is TGTGCCAGCACCCTGACAGGCCGGAACACTGAAGCTTTCTTT.

As concerns this clone: Other DNA variants within this sample encode the same CDR3. V gene TRBV11-2 combines with J gene TRBJ2-1; 8 bases are shared with TRBD2. V trimming: 1 base; J trimming: 1 base; junction bases outside the gene matches: 0. Germline CDR1 reads SGHAT; CDR2 reads FQNNGV. The CDR3 loop spans 15 amino acids. This CDR3 is CASSLVAGSYNEQFF. CDR3 DNA sequence: TGTGCCAGCAGCTTAGTAGCGGGGTCCTACAATGAGCAGTTCTTC. Combining the CDR3 with reference TRBV11-2 and TRBJ2-1 gives the whole variable domain EAGVAQSPRYKIIEKRQSVAFWCNPISGHATLYWYQQILGQGPKLLIQFQNNGVVDDSQLPKDRFSAERLKGVDSTLKIQPAKLEDSAVYLCASSLVAGSYNEQFFGPGTRLTVL.